The rows below give T cell receptor beta chains drawn from one sample of a study of radiotherapy plus CTLA-4 blockade in lung cancer. Generated by immunoSEQ multiplex PCR, the TCRdb table keeps only in-frame clones and is missing some. In the table there are 45,000 or so clones, around nine tenths of which are singletons. Sequencing used peripheral blood, obtained from a patient treated with radiotherapy plus ipilimumab. These receptors originate from a human donor with non-small cell lung cancer whose response to radiotherapy plus ipilimumab could not be evaluated. CDR3s include the opening cysteine and the closing phenylalanine or tryptophan. A D gene is named only where the DNA matches it firmly. Size is stated for part of the rows, as once, few or many counts, or as a class when the clone is expanded.

CDR3	DNA	D	V	J	size
CASSLASQGNNSPLHF	TGTGCCAGCAGCTTAGCGTCACAGGGGAATAATTCACCCCTCCACTTT	TRBD1	TRBV7-2	TRBJ1-6	once
CSAGRNTEAFF	TGCAGTGCTGGCAGGAACACTGAAGCTTTCTTT	-	TRBV20-1	TRBJ1-1	-
CASSLAQGNTNYGYTF	TGTGCCAGCAGTTTAGCGCAGGGGAACACCAACTATGGCTACACCTTC	-	TRBV28	TRBJ1-2	-
CASSLSRQKGHYEQYF	TGTGCCAGCAGCTTGTCTAGACAGAAGGGGCACTACGAGCAGTACTTC	-	TRBV5-4	TRBJ2-7	-
CASSRTGLSEQYF	TGCGCCAGCAGCAGGACAGGGCTATCCGAGCAGTACTTC	TRBD1	TRBV5-1	TRBJ2-7	-
CASSNPGQGTYEQYF	TGTGCCAGCAGTAATCCGGGACAGGGCACCTACGAGCAGTACTTC	TRBD1	TRBV28	TRBJ2-7	-
CASSPTGTGSRSAGYTF	TGTGCCAGCAGTCCCACCGGGACAGGGTCGAGGTCTGCTGGCTACACCTTC	TRBD1	TRBV7-2	TRBJ1-2	-
CATTGSPSTDTQYF	TGTGCTACGACTGGGTCCCCGAGCACAGATACGCAGTATTTT	-	TRBV2	TRBJ2-3	-
CASSPTRSSLEQYF	TGTGCCAGCAGCCCGACTAGATCCTCCCTCGAGCAGTACTTC	-	TRBV7-8	TRBJ2-7	few
CASTLRGGAYGYTF	TGTGCCAGCACCCTTAGAGGGGGCGCCTATGGCTACACCTTC	TRBD1	TRBV6-5	TRBJ1-2	-
CASSLTSGRPYNEQFF	TGCGCCAGCAGCTTAACTAGCGGGAGACCCTACAATGAGCAGTTCTTC	TRBD2	TRBV5-1	TRBJ2-1	few
CASSSGETQYF	TGTGCCAGCAGCTCCGGAGAGACCCAGTACTTC	-	TRBV11-2	TRBJ2-5	-
CASSKEVAEETQYF	TGTGCCAGCAGCAAGGAAGTAGCAGAAGAGACCCAGTACTTC	-	TRBV7-2	TRBJ2-5	few
CASTRGQGSNTEAFF	TGTGCCAGCACTCGCGGACAGGGGAGTAACACTGAAGCTTTCTTT	TRBD1	TRBV27	TRBJ1-1	once
CASSQTGTGGTEAFF	TGCGCCAGCAGCCAGACCGGGACGGGGGGCACTGAAGCTTTCTTT	-	TRBV5-1	TRBJ1-1	-
CASSAGLAFYNEQFF	TGCGCCAGCAGCGCGGGACTAGCGTTCTACAATGAGCAGTTCTTC	TRBD2	TRBV10-1	TRBJ2-1	-
CASSLNPTGTYEQYF	TGCGCCAGCAGCCTCAACCCGACAGGTACCTACGAGCAGTACTTC	-	TRBV4-3	TRBJ2-7	-
CATRPAGGSYNEQFF	TGTGCCACCAGACCAGCGGGCGGCTCCTACAATGAGCAGTTCTTC	-	TRBV15	TRBJ2-1	-
CASSLRGQIKETQYF	TGCGCCAGCAGCTTGAGGGGACAAATAAAAGAGACCCAGTACTTC	-	TRBV5-1	TRBJ2-5	-
CASSLRTGGYNEQFF	TGTGCCAGCAGCTTACGAACAGGGGGTTACAATGAGCAGTTCTTC	TRBD1	TRBV7-2	TRBJ2-1	-
CASSAQGYGYTF	TGTGCCAGCAGCGCCCAGGGCTATGGCTACACCTTC	-	TRBV9	TRBJ1-2	-
CASSSGGSNGYTF	TGCGCCAGCAGCTCGGGGGGGAGTAATGGCTACACCTTC	-	TRBV4-3	TRBJ1-2	-
CASSEDVRGNYGYTF	TGTGCCAGCAGCGAGGATGTACGCGGAAACTATGGCTACACCTTC	-	TRBV6-1	TRBJ1-2	-
CASSLDGGPYEQYF	TGTGCCAGCAGCTTAGATGGGGGCCCCTACGAGCAGTACTTC	-	TRBV7-2	TRBJ2-7	-
CATQDRADEKLFF	TGTGCCACCCAGGACAGGGCGGATGAAAAACTGTTTTTT	TRBD1	TRBV7-9	TRBJ1-4	once
CASSTGTSGSASYNEQFF	TGTGCCAGCAGCACCGGGACTAGCGGGTCAGCTTCCTACAATGAGCAGTTCTTC	TRBD2	TRBV11-3	TRBJ2-1	-
CATSRGGQGQYEQYF	TGTGCCACCAGCAGAGGGGGACAGGGCCAATACGAGCAGTACTTC	TRBD1	TRBV15	TRBJ2-7	-
CASSLNAGANGYTF	TGTGCCAGCAGTTTAAATGCAGGGGCAAATGGCTACACCTTC	-	TRBV27	TRBJ1-2	-
CASSLLTGGGTEAFF	TGTGCCAGCAGCTTACTGACGGGGGGAGGAACTGAAGCTTTCTTT	-	TRBV13	TRBJ1-1	-
CATKGGGQETQYF	TGTGCCACCAAAGGGGGGGGACAAGAGACCCAGTACTTC	-	TRBV15	TRBJ2-5	-
CAWSRSNTEAFF	TGTGCCTGGAGTCGGTCCAACACTGAAGCTTTCTTT	-	TRBV30	TRBJ1-1	-
CASSVSGGLPDTQYF	TGTGCCAGCAGCGTAAGCGGGGGGCTCCCCGATACGCAGTATTTT	TRBD2	TRBV9	TRBJ2-3	-
CASSQGLLSHNEQFF	TGTGCCAGCAGCCAGGGACTCCTCAGCCACAATGAGCAGTTCTTC	-	TRBV5-6	TRBJ2-1	-
CASSLQGVNTEAFF	TGTGCCAGCAGTTTGCAGGGTGTGAACACTGAAGCTTTCTTT	-	TRBV27	TRBJ1-1	-
CASSPSREKDDEQYF	TGTGCCAGCTCACCTTCGCGGGAAAAGGACGACGAGCAGTACTTC	-	TRBV18	TRBJ2-7	-
CASDSGGGNTEAFF	TGCGCCAGCGATTCTGGGGGAGGGAACACTGAAGCTTTCTTT	-	TRBV5-1	TRBJ1-1	-
CASRWGVKAFF	TGTGCCAGCAGGTGGGGGGTGAAAGCTTTCTTT	-	TRBV7-2	TRBJ1-1	-
CASRSSGSFQETQYF	TGCGCCAGCCGAAGTAGCGGGAGTTTCCAAGAGACCCAGTACTTC	TRBD2	TRBV10-2	TRBJ2-5	-
CASSQDLWTGDLYEQYF	TGCGCCAGCAGCCAAGATCTATGGACAGGGGATCTTTACGAGCAGTACTTC	TRBD1	TRBV4-3	TRBJ2-7	-
CASSFSGSREKLFF	TGTGCCAGCAGCTTTTCGGGGAGTCGTGAAAAACTGTTTTTT	-	TRBV7-9	TRBJ1-4	-
CASRESTDTQYF	TGTGCCAGCAGGGAGTCAACAGATACGCAGTATTTT	-	TRBV28	TRBJ2-3	once
CASSGHGGAILTDTQYF	TGTGCCAGCAGCGGGCACGGGGGGGCTATCCTCACAGATACGCAGTATTTT	TRBD2	TRBV14	TRBJ2-3	-
CASRADSGSYNEQFF	TGTGCCAGCCGGGCCGATAGCGGGTCCTACAATGAGCAGTTCTTC	TRBD2	TRBV6-5	TRBJ2-1	few
CASSSQGNTIYF	TGTGCCAGCAGTTCACAAGGAAACACCATATATTTT	-	TRBV6-5	TRBJ1-3	few
CASSPPSTRGLTGNTIYF	TGTGCCAGCAGCCCTCCCTCCACCCGAGGGTTGACTGGAAACACCATATATTTT	-	TRBV9	TRBJ1-3	-
CASSEEMGALGYTF	TGTGCCAGCAGTGAAGAAATGGGGGCCCTGGGCTACACCTTC	-	TRBV2	TRBJ1-2	-
CASTRGLAETQYF	TGTGCCAGCACCCGAGGACTAGCGGAGACCCAGTACTTC	TRBD2	TRBV28	TRBJ2-5	-
CASSLGRNSPYNEQFF	TGTGCCAGCAGCTTGGGCAGGAACAGCCCCTACAATGAGCAGTTCTTC	-	TRBV11-3	TRBJ2-1	once
CASSLAAGNEQFF	TGTGCCAGCAGCTTAGCTGCGGGGAATGAGCAGTTCTTC	-	TRBV7-9	TRBJ2-1	-
CASSGQRNTEAFF	TGTGCCAGCAGTGGACAGAGGAACACTGAAGCTTTCTTT	-	TRBV2	TRBJ1-1	-
CASSHRDQPQHF	TGTGCCAGCAGCCACAGGGATCAGCCCCAGCATTTT	-	TRBV6-5	TRBJ1-5	-
CASSPGGPYQETQYF	TGTGCCAGCAGCCCAGGGGGACCGTACCAAGAGACCCAGTACTTC	TRBD1	TRBV11-3	TRBJ2-5	once
CAGSDRPVAKNIQYF	TGTGCTGGATCAGACAGACCTGTAGCCAAAAACATTCAGTACTTC	-	TRBV12-5	TRBJ2-4	-
CASSWEYEQYF	TGTGCCAGCAGTTGGGAGTACGAGCAGTACTTC	-	TRBV6-5	TRBJ2-7	-
CASSQDRAFNEKLFF	TGCGCCAGCAGCCAAGACAGGGCTTTTAATGAAAAACTGTTTTTT	-	TRBV4-1	TRBJ1-4	-